This is a list of T cell receptor beta chains from one sample in a study of T cell responses to AZD1222 COVID-19 vaccine. Some clones are missing from TCRdb's copy, which holds only in-frame ones; the method was immunoSEQ multiplex PCR. This sample has under 110,000 clones, with about 86% found just once. The sample in question was peripheral blood, obtained on day 0 of AZD1222 vaccination. The receptors stem from an adult in good health. Both conserved end residues are part of each CDR3. The D gene is left open where the match is weak. Clone size appears in some rows only: once, few, many, or a class for an expanded clone.

D,size,J,V,CDR3,DNA
TRBD1,NA,TRBJ2-1,TRBV4-1,CASSQGTGTVPYNEQFF,TGCGCCAGCAGCCAAGGGACCGGGACAGTTCCCTACAATGAGCAGTTCTTC
NA,NA,TRBJ1-5,TRBV10-3,CAISQDRDQPQHF,TGTGCCATCAGCCAAGACAGAGATCAGCCCCAGCATTTT
NA,NA,TRBJ1-4,TRBV5-4,CASSLSVTNEKLFF,TGTGCCAGCAGCTTGAGTGTAACTAATGAAAAACTGTTTTTT
TRBD2,NA,TRBJ2-5,TRBV5-1,CASSPSGGPRETQYF,TGCGCCAGCAGCCCATCGGGAGGGCCGCGAGAGACCCAGTACTTC
TRBD1,few,TRBJ1-4,TRBV7-2,CASSWGQAGEKLFF,TGTGCCAGCAGCTGGGGACAGGCGGGAGAAAAACTGTTTTTT
NA,NA,TRBJ1-1,TRBV28,CASSFPGGTEAFF,TGTGCCAGCAGTTTTCCGGGGGGGACTGAAGCTTTCTTT
TRBD1,NA,TRBJ1-2,TRBV19,CASSVDRGTGGYTF,TGTGCCAGTAGTGTGGACAGGGGTACGGGGGGCTACACCTTC
NA,NA,TRBJ2-1,TRBV7-9,CASSSSSLNEQFF,TGTGCCAGCAGCTCGTCTAGCCTGAATGAGCAGTTCTTC
NA,few,TRBJ1-2,TRBV7-9,CASSLSPGSGTF,TGTGCCAGCAGCTTATCCCCAGGATCGGGCACCTTC
NA,NA,TRBJ2-2,TRBV5-1,CASSLSGGNTGELFF,TGCGCCAGCAGCCTCTCCGGGGGAAACACCGGGGAGCTGTTTTTT
NA,NA,TRBJ2-5,TRBV12-3/TRBV12-4,CASSVQETQYF,TGTGCCAGCAGTGTCCAAGAGACCCAGTACTTC
TRBD2,once,TRBJ2-3,TRBV9,CASSAPSGSPDTQYF,TGTGCCAGCAGCGCCCCTAGCGGGAGCCCAGATACGCAGTATTTT
NA,NA,TRBJ1-4,TRBV5-6,CASSWRGSTTNEKLFF,TGTGCCAGCAGCTGGAGAGGGAGCACAACTAATGAAAAACTGTTTTTT
NA,NA,TRBJ1-5,TRBV7-2,CASSLETASNQPQHF,TGTGCCAGCAGCTTAGAGACGGCCAGTAATCAGCCCCAGCATTTT
NA,NA,TRBJ2-1,TRBV5-4,CASSLDWSSYNEQFF,TGTGCCAGCAGCTTGGATTGGAGCTCCTACAATGAGCAGTTCTTC
NA,NA,TRBJ1-3,TRBV3-1/TRBV3-2,CASSPRVDGNTIYF,TGTGCCAGCAGCCCTCGGGTAGATGGAAACACCATATATTTT
NA,NA,TRBJ2-6,TRBV19,CASSTAGSGANVLTF,TGTGCCAGTAGTACCGCAGGTTCTGGGGCCAACGTCCTGACTTTC
NA,NA,TRBJ1-1,TRBV12-5,CASGLVMSGNTEAFF,TGTGCTAGTGGTTTGGTAATGTCAGGGAACACTGAAGCTTTCTTT
TRBD2,NA,TRBJ2-7,TRBV24-1,CALRDYPRGEQYF,TGTGCCTTGAGGGACTACCCCCGTGGAGAGCAGTACTTC
NA,once,TRBJ1-5,TRBV18,CASSPGMSQPQHF,TGTGCCAGCTCACCCGGTATGAGTCAGCCCCAGCATTTT
TRBD2,NA,TRBJ2-2,TRBV5-4,CATVSGRASGGELFF,TGTGCCACCGTTAGCGGGAGGGCCTCGGGCGGGGAGCTGTTTTTT
NA,NA,TRBJ1-1,TRBV24-1,CATMGQANTEAFF,TGTGCCACCATGGGGCAGGCTAACACTGAAGCTTTCTTT
NA,NA,TRBJ1-5,TRBV5-1,CASSLDLGGQPQHF,TGCGCCAGCAGCTTGGATTTGGGGGGTCAGCCCCAGCATTTT
TRBD1,many,TRBJ2-7,TRBV11-2,CASSSLDRGGPSSYEQYF,TGTGCCAGCAGTTCCCTAGACAGGGGCGGCCCCAGCTCCTACGAGCAGTACTTC
NA,NA,TRBJ2-7,TRBV7-8,CASSSRGAGSYEQYF,TGTGCCAGCAGCTCCAGGGGCGCGGGCTCCTACGAGCAGTACTTC
NA,NA,TRBJ1-2,TRBV19,CASSTTPHRGSVYGYTF,TGTGCCAGTAGTACAACGCCACATAGGGGGTCCGTCTATGGCTACACCTTC
TRBD2,NA,TRBJ2-1,TRBV6-2/TRBV6-3,CASSSSGTSGRDEQFF,TGTGCCAGCAGTTCTTCTGGGACTAGCGGGAGGGATGAGCAGTTCTTC
NA,NA,TRBJ1-1,TRBV6-1,CASLQGNTEAFF,TGTGCCAGCTTACAGGGGAACACTGAAGCTTTCTTT
NA,NA,TRBJ2-5,TRBV7-2,CASTHSDARGETQYF,TGTGCCAGCACTCACTCAGATGCGAGGGGAGAGACCCAGTACTTC
NA,NA,TRBJ1-1,TRBV29-1,CSVERQAGDTEAFF,TGCAGCGTTGAGAGACAAGCCGGCGACACTGAAGCTTTCTTT
NA,NA,TRBJ1-3,TRBV15,CATSRDLGTSLGNTIYF,TGTGCCACCAGCAGAGACCTCGGGACAAGTTTAGGAAACACCATATATTTT
NA,NA,TRBJ1-5,TRBV4-2,CASSQDVGSSQPQHF,TGTGCCAGCAGCCAAGATGTGGGTAGTTCCCAGCCCCAGCATTTT
NA,NA,TRBJ1-2,TRBV3-1/TRBV3-2,CASSQGTVSNYGYTF,TGTGCCAGCAGCCAAGGTACAGTTTCTAACTATGGCTACACCTTC
NA,NA,TRBJ1-1,TRBV19,CASTGTTNTEAFF,TGTGCCAGCACAGGGACGACGAACACTGAAGCTTTCTTT
NA,few,TRBJ2-4,TRBV15,CATSRGTAKNIQYF,TGTGCCACCAGCAGAGGGACAGCCAAAAACATTCAGTACTTC
NA,NA,TRBJ2-3,TRBV9,CASSAPKTATDTQYF,TGTGCCAGCAGCGCCCCCAAGACGGCCACAGATACGCAGTATTTT
NA,NA,TRBJ2-2,TRBV5-6,CASSLLVTGNTGELFF,TGTGCCAGCAGCTTGTTGGTGACAGGGAACACCGGGGAGCTGTTTTTT
NA,NA,TRBJ1-4,TRBV6-5,CASSYSVTGIEKLFF,TGTGCCAGCAGTTACTCAGTAACTGGCATTGAAAAACTGTTTTTT
TRBD2,NA,TRBJ2-7,TRBV6-5,CASSSSGTSGRAYF,TGTGCCAGCAGTTCGTCCGGGACTAGCGGGAGGGCGTACTTC
TRBD2,NA,TRBJ2-7,TRBV28,CASTLGGGYEQYF,TGTGCCAGCACCCTGGGGGGGGGCTACGAGCAGTACTTC
TRBD1,NA,TRBJ2-7,TRBV24-1,CATSDPGTGRNEQYF,TGTGCCACCAGTGATCCGGGGACAGGGCGGAACGAGCAGTACTTC
TRBD2,NA,TRBJ2-7,TRBV28,CASRGNGGGPKQYF,TGTGCCAGCAGGGGGAACGGGGGAGGGCCGAAGCAGTACTTC
NA,once,TRBJ1-4,TRBV2,CASSERGMGPNEKLFF,TGTGCCAGCAGTGAGAGGGGAATGGGCCCTAATGAAAAACTGTTTTTT
TRBD2,few,TRBJ2-7,TRBV4-3,CASSHRLAIPYEQYF,TGCGCCAGCAGCCATCGACTAGCGATACCCTACGAGCAGTACTTC
TRBD1,NA,TRBJ1-6,TRBV7-2,CASSFPPGQANSPLHF,TGTGCCAGCAGCTTCCCACCGGGACAGGCGAATTCACCCCTCCACTTT
TRBD2,few,TRBJ2-2,TRBV19,CASSSHRTRNTGELFF,TGTGCCAGTAGTTCCCACCGGACTAGAAACACCGGGGAGCTGTTTTTT
NA,NA,TRBJ1-2,TRBV18,CASSPGGDYGYTF,TGTGCCAGCTCACCAGGCGGGGACTATGGCTACACCTTC
NA,NA,TRBJ1-4,TRBV30,CAWRGLNEKLFF,TGTGCCTGGAGAGGCCTGAATGAAAAACTGTTTTTT
NA,NA,TRBJ1-5,TRBV4-1,CASSQDYKGVRNQPQHF,TGCGCCAGCAGCCAAGATTATAAGGGTGTGCGGAATCAGCCCCAGCATTTT
NA,few,TRBJ1-3,TRBV6-5,CASRGNTGNTIYF,TGTGCCAGCAGGGGGAATACTGGAAACACCATATATTTT
NA,NA,TRBJ1-6,TRBV28,CASSRGGGSYNSPLHF,TGTGCCAGCAGCAGAGGTGGCGGCTCCTATAATTCACCCCTCCACTTT
NA,few,TRBJ2-2,TRBV7-2,CASSLGRDPGTGELFF,TGTGCCAGCAGCTTAGGGCGGGACCCGGGGACCGGGGAGCTGTTTTTT
NA,NA,TRBJ1-3,TRBV4-2,CASSQGVSGNTIYF,TGTGCCAGCAGCCAGGGGGTCTCTGGAAACACCATATATTTT
TRBD1,NA,TRBJ1-5,TRBV19,CASRGGAYTGGGNQPQHF,TGTGCCAGCCGCGGAGGGGCCTACACAGGGGGCGGCAATCAGCCCCAGCATTTT
NA,NA,TRBJ1-2,TRBV7-3,CASSPGGGGTGYGYTF,TGTGCCAGCAGCCCTGGTGGAGGGGGAACAGGATATGGCTACACCTTC
NA,NA,TRBJ1-2,TRBV7-9,CASSLYGYLSLSDYGYTF,TGTGCCAGCAGCTTATACGGGTACCTAAGTTTAAGCGACTATGGCTACACCTTC
NA,once,TRBJ1-5,TRBV2,CASSPLVGGNQPQHF,TGTGCCAGCAGTCCGTTGGTGGGAGGCAATCAGCCCCAGCATTTT
NA,once,TRBJ1-2,TRBV2,CASSGTGNYGYTF,TGTGCCAGCAGTGGAACAGGCAACTATGGCTACACCTTC
TRBD2,NA,TRBJ2-1,TRBV6-5,CASSSGRVNEQFF,TGTGCCAGCAGTAGCGGGAGGGTGAATGAGCAGTTCTTC
NA,NA,TRBJ1-1,TRBV28,CASSREDLPEAFF,TGTGCCAGCAGTAGGGAAGACTTGCCTGAAGCTTTCTTT